The entry below gives a single TCR beta chain sequence along with its context. What it recognizes is unknown. Collection of blood occurred at baseline, at cycle 4 day 1, and at cycle 7 day 1. This specimen belongs to a study of OX40 agonist ivuxolimab in advanced cancers. The repertoire was sequenced with immunoSEQ multiplex PCR; TCRdb's copy has only in-frame clones and lacks some. The table includes 50,000 to 60,000 clones, about 83% detected once. Study-level points and caveats: On average, CD8+ T cells showed a greater number of expanded clones than CD4+.

The germline V and J ends were trimmed by 1 base and 4 bases, with 12 bases remaining between them. The CDR3 sequence is 15 residues long. The germline CDR1 and CDR2 sequences are SNHLY and FYNNEI. The receptor comes from an adult with an advanced solid tumor such as melanoma, head and neck, liver or kidney cancer. Material: CD4+ or CD8+ T cells sorted from blood, obtained in a trial of the OX40 agonist ivuxolimab. V usage is TRBV2 and J usage is TRBJ2-3; a weak D match, TRBD1 (5 bases). The DNA for the CDR3 is TGTGCCAGCAGTGAAGAAGCTCTAGGGGCAGATACGCAGTATTTT. It codes for CASSEEALGADTQYF.